By share of the sample, the clone carrying this T cell receptor beta chain is large (0.1 to 1%). The data derive from a study of control samples from healthy donors and cancer patients. The assay was immunoSEQ multiplex PCR, and TCRdb's table has in-frame clones only and misses some. The profile covers about 82,000 clones, with 70% to 90% appearing a single time and more than 15% taken by the ten largest. This CDR3 is 13 amino acids long. Germline lookup yields CDR1 MNHEY and CDR2 SMNVEV (reference sequence). The V end lost 6 bases, the J end lost 7 bases, and 15 bases lay between the germline ends. The chain employs TRBV27 and TRBJ1-2, with D perhaps TRBD1 (6 bases). The sample comprised blood. This TCR came from a man aged 50 to 60 in good health. The CDR3 DNA reads TGTGCCAGCAGCTTTGGACAGAACCGTGGCTACACCTTC. Translating gives CASSFGQNRGYTF.